The 10 T cell receptor beta chains below were found in one sample sequenced in a study of vaccination effects on CD4 cells after COVID-19. Using immunoSEQ multiplex PCR, the repertoire was profiled, and TCRdb retains in-frame clones only, with some absent. This table has about 24,000 clones, around two thirds appearing once. Which antigens these TCRs recognize remains unknown. Antigen-specific CD4+ T cell clonotypes were called by their expansion after viral peptide-pool culture in ViraFEST. Subsequent to ten to eleven days of culture, CD4+ T cells were isolated. Nucleocapsid antibody tests were negative, and the vaccine recipients had no prior SARS-CoV-2 infection. Sample: CD4+ T cells from PBMCs cultured with HCoV-OC43 spike peptides, taken before COVID-19 vaccination. The subset: HCoV-OC43 spike overlapping peptide pool stimulation. The receptors were gathered from a human donor who received a COVID-19 vaccine.

The chain is built from TRBV21-1 and TRBJ2-1; the table's D call, TRBD2, was not checked against the DNA. TRBV21-1 is listed as a pseudogene. The CDR3 covers 11 residues. In DNA form, the CDR3 reads TGTGCCAGCAGCTCGGGACTCCCCGAGTTCTTC. Translating gives CASSSGLPEFF.

This chain links TRBV10-1 with TRBJ2-1; 12 bases fit TRBD2. Per germline, CDR1 WNHNN and CDR2 SYGVQD (reference sequence). Losses at the gene ends were 5 bases for V and 9 bases for J; bases not matched to a gene: 5. This CDR3 contains 14 residues. Written as DNA, the CDR3 is TGCGCCAGCAGTTCGACTAGCGGGAGCGTTGAGCAGTTCTTC. Translating gives CASSSTSGSVEQFF.

The chain is built from TRBV27 and TRBJ1-3; possibly TRBD1 for D (5 bases). The CDR3 loop spans 12 amino acids. V lost 10 bases to trimming and J lost 1 base, with 8 bases between them. Germline CDR1 is MNHEY and CDR2 is SMNVEV (reference sequence). Here the CDR3 DNA reads TGTGCCACCCAGGGTTCTGGAAACACCATATATTTT. This translates into CATQGSGNTIYF.

The genes are TRBV5-1 and TRBJ1-1; D unresolved. Germline values: CDR1 SGHRS, CDR2 YFSETQ. The V end was cut by 4 bases, the J end by 1 base, with 14 bases between. CDR3 length: 15 residues. The CDR3 loop reads CASSINRPGNTEAFF. In nucleotides, the CDR3 is TGCGCCAGCAGCATAAACAGACCTGGGAACACTGAAGCTTTCTTT.

The V gene is TRBV27, the J gene TRBJ2-7; 9 nucleotides match TRBD1. CDR1 is MNHEY and CDR2 is SMNVEV in the germline V gene (reference sequence). V lost 3 bases and J lost 0; bases outside the gene matches: 3. The CDR3 is 15 residues long. CDR3 sequence: CASSLDRGSSYEQYF. CDR3 sequence (DNA): TGTGCCAGCAGTTTGGACAGGGGAAGCTCCTACGAGCAGTACTTC.

The chain couples TRBV6-5 to TRBJ2-7; 8 nucleotides agree with TRBD2. Trimming removed 4 bases from V and 2 bases from J; junction bases left unmatched: 7. The CDR3 has 15 residues. Looked up from germline, CDR1 is MNHEY and CDR2 is SVGAGI. The CDR3 sequence: CASSFSGDPTYEQYF. The CDR3 DNA follows: TGTGCCAGCAGTTTTAGCGGGGACCCCACCTACGAGCAGTACTTC.

This chain joins TRBV19 and TRBJ2-6; a possible D gene is TRBD1 (5 bases). V shed 7 bases and J shed 0 bases, with 10 bases lying between them. Germline V CDR1 and CDR2: LNHDA, SQIVND (reference sequence). CDR3 size: 15 residues. The CDR3 protein is CASKQDHSGANVLTF. CDR3 nucleotide sequence: TGTGCCAGTAAACAGGACCACTCTGGGGCCAACGTCCTGACTTTC.

This chain joins TRBV4-1 and TRBJ1-2; D remains unclear. The length of the CDR3 is 11 residues. CDR1 and CDR2 (germline): MGHRA, YSYEKL. Between the trimmed V and J ends, which lost 0 bases and 7 bases, there was a span of 3 bases. The CDR3 reads CASSQDGGYTF. As DNA, the CDR3 is TGCGCCAGCAGCCAAGATGGTGGCTACACCTTC.

This chain uses TRBV24-1 with TRBJ2-5; 9 bases are shared with TRBD2. V shed 1 base and J 5 bases; nucleotides not matched to a gene: 13. The CDR3 covers 18 residues. Germline V CDR1 and CDR2: KGHDR, SFDVKD. CDR3 nucleotide sequence: TGTGCCACCAGTGATTTTGCGGGGGGGCCAGGCGGTAGGGAGACCCAGTACTTC. This gives the protein CATSDFAGGPGGRETQYF.

The chain is built from TRBV11-2 and TRBJ2-1, with 10 bases that match TRBD1. The CDR3 covers 19 residues. V gave up 3 bases and J gave up 0 bases; unmatched junction bases: 11. Per the germline V gene, CDR1 is SGHAT and CDR2 is FQNNGV. CDR3 coding DNA: TGTGCCAGCAGCTTTGGAAGGACAGGGGGGCTTAGCTCCTACAATGAGCAGTTCTTC. This gives the protein CASSFGRTGGLSSYNEQFF.